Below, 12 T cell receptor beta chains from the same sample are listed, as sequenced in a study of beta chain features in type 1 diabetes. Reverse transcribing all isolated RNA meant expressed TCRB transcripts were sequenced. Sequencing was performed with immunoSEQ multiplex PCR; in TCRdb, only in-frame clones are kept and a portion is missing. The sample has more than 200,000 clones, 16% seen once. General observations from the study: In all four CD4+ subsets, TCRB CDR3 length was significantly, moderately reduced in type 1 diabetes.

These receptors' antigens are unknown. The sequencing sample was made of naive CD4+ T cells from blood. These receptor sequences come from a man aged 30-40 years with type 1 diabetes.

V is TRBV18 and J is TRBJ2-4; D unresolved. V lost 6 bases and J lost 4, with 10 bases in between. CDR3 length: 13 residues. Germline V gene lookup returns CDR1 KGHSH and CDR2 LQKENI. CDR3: CASSQDNKNIQYF. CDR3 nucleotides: TGTGCCAGCTCTCAAGACAATAAAAACATTCAGTACTTC.

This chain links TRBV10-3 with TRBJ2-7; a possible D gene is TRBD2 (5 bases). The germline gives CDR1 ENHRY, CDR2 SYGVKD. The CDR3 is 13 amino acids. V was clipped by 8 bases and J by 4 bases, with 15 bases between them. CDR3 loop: CAISSGTPYEQYF. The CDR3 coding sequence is TGTGCCATCTCCTCGGGAACGCCTTACGAGCAGTACTTC.

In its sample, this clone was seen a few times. The CDR3 DNA follows: TGTGCCAGCAGTTACTCGGAGAGGGTCGGGCCCCAGCATTTT. It specifies CASSYSERVGPQHF. The genes are TRBV6-6 and TRBJ1-5; no reliable D call. The CDR3 consists of 14 residues. Between the trimmed V and J ends, which lost 0 bases and 9 bases, there was a span of 12 bases. Germline CDR1 MNHNY, CDR2 SVGAGI (reference sequence).

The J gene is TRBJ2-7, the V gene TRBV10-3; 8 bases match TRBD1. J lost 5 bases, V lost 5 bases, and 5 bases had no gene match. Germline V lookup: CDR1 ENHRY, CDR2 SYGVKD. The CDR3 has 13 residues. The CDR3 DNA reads TGTGCCATCAGTCCGACAGGGGATGACGAGCAGTACTTC. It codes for CAISPTGDDEQYF.

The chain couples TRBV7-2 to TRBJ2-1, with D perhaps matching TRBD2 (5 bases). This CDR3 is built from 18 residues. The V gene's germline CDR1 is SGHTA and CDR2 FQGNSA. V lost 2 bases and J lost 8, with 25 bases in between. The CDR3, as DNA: TGTGCCAGCAGCTTATTCCGGGGTGGCGGGCACCAGTCCGATGAGCAGTTCTTC. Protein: CASSLFRGGGHQSDEQFF.

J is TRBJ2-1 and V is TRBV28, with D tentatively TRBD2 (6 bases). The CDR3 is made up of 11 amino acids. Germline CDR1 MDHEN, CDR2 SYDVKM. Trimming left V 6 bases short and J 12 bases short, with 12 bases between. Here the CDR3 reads CASSLGTVQFF. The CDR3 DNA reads TGTGCCAGCAGCCTCGGGACTGTGCAGTTCTTC.

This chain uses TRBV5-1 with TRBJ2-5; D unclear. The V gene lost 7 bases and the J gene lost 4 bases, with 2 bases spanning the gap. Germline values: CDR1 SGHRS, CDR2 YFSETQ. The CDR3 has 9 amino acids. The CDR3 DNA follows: TGCGCCAGCCTAGAGACCCAGTACTTC. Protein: CASLETQYF.

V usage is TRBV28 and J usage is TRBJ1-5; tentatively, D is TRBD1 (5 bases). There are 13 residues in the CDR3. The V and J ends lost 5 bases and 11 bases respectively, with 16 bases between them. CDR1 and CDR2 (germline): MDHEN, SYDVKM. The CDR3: CASSTQGPYTQHF. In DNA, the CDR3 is TGTGCCAGCAGTACTCAGGGACCGTATACCCAGCATTTT.

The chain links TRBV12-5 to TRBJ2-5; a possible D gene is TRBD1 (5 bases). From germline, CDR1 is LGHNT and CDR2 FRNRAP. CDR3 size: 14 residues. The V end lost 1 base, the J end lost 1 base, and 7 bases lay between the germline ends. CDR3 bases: TGTGCTAGTGGTTTGGGACAGACCCAAGAGACCCAGTACTTC. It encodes CASGLGQTQETQYF.

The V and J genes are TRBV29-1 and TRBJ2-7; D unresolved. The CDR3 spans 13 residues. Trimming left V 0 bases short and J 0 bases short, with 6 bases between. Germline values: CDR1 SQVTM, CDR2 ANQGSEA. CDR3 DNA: TGCAGCGTTGAAGACAGCTACTCCTACGAGCAGTACTTC. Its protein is CSVEDSYSYEQYF.

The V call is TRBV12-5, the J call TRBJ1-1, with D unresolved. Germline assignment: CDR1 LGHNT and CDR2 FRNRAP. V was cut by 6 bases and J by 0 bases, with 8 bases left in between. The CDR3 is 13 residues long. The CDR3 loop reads CASGPDLNTEAFF. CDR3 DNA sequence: TGTGCTAGTGGCCCGGATCTGAACACTGAAGCTTTCTTT.

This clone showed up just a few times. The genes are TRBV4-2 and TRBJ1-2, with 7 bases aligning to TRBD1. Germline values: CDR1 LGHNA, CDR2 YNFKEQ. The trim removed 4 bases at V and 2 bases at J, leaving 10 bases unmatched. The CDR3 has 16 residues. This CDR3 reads CASSPRDRTTNYGYTF. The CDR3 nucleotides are TGTGCCAGCAGCCCACGGGACAGAACGACAAACTATGGCTACACCTTC.